This record looks at one T cell receptor (beta chain) sequence and its context. This sample is drawn from a study of cytomegalovirus exposure and HLA in healthy donors. The primer mix had 60 Vbeta and 13 Jbeta primers. This table comes from immunoSEQ multiplex PCR, and its TCRdb copy is limited to in-frame clones, with some not included. This sample has under 150,000 clones, with less than 90% found just once. V lost 6 bases and J lost 3; bases outside the gene matches: 10. The germline gives CDR1 MNHEY, CDR2 SVGAGI. The CDR3 covers 15 residues. The donors comprised healthy bone marrow donors. Donors were ostensibly healthy at sampling, although undocumented immune exposures were probable.

This sequence originates from a man in his forties or fifties in good health and CMV-seronegative. The sample consisted of PBMCs. This chain links TRBV6-5 with TRBJ2-7, with 8 positions matching TRBD2. CDR3: CASSRPGLESYEQYF. The CDR3 DNA follows: TGTGCCAGCAGCAGACCGGGACTAGAAAGCTACGAGCAGTACTTC.